Shown below are 30 T cell receptor beta chains from a single sample sequenced in a study of CD4 T cells in relation to SARS-CoV-2 and coronaviruses. No antigen has been assigned to these receptors. Libraries were prepared by immunoSEQ multiplex PCR; TCRdb keeps only in-frame clonotypes and omits some of them. Counted here are about 38,000 clones, 60% to 80% occurring once; the ten biggest clones make up roughly 21%. Input material: memory CD4+ T cells from PBMCs, cultured in vitro. These receptors originate from an adult with COVID-19.

This chain joins TRBV4-1 and TRBJ1-5; 7 bases match TRBD1. This CDR3 region has 17 residues. V lost 4 bases, J lost 0 bases, and 9 bases stayed unmatched. Germline V gives CDR1 MGHRA, CDR2 YSYEKL. The CDR3 region is CASSRRWTGLSNQPQHF. The CDR3, as DNA: TGCGCCAGCAGCCGACGATGGACAGGTCTTAGCAATCAGCCCCAGCATTTT.

The J gene is TRBJ2-7, the V gene TRBV4-2; TRBD2 matches at 13 bases. This CDR3 has 17 amino acids. Trimming removed 5 bases from V and 2 bases from J; junction bases left unmatched: 9. Germline loops: CDR1 LGHNA, CDR2 YNFKEQ. DNA of the CDR3: TGTGCCAGCAGCGAACGACTAGCGGGAGGTAGCCCCTACGAGCAGTACTTC. Translation gives CASSERLAGGSPYEQYF.

This chain connects TRBV5-6 to TRBJ2-2; D is unclear. The V and J ends lost 4 bases and 2 bases respectively, with 15 bases between them. The CDR3 has 16 residues. Germline CDR1 reads SGHDT; CDR2 reads YYEEEE. CDR3 amino acids: CASSPPLGPNTGELFF. CDR3 nucleotide sequence: TGTGCCAGCAGCCCCCCGTTAGGGCCCAACACCGGGGAGCTGTTTTTT. Using reference TRBV5-6 and TRBJ2-2 for the parts outside the CDR3, the full variable domain is DAGVTQSPTHLIKTRGQQVTLRCSPKSGHDTVSWYQQALGQGPQFIFQYYEEEERQRGNFPDRFSGHQFPNYSSELNVNALLLGDSALYLCASSPPLGPNTGELFFGEGSRLTVL.

The V call is TRBV2, the J call TRBJ2-2, with D maybe TRBD1 (6 bases). The CDR3 is 14 residues long. CDR1 and CDR2 (germline): SNHLY, FYNNEI. Trimming cost V 6 bases and J 8 bases, with 16 bases left between them. The CDR3 reads CASSLEQGPGELFF. The CDR3 nucleotides are TGTGCCAGCAGCCTCGAACAGGGTCCAGGGGAGCTGTTTTTT.

The chain carries TRBV7-9 and TRBJ1-1; TRBD1 might be the D (6 bases). From germline, CDR1 is SEHNR and CDR2 FQNEAQ (reference sequence). CDR3 length equals 18 residues. The CDR3 spells CAQPPQTGSYAMNTEAFF. In DNA form, the CDR3 reads TGTGCGCAGCCCCCACAAACAGGGTCGTATGCCATGAACACTGAAGCTTTCTTT.

V gene TRBV10-2 combines with J gene TRBJ1-2; 8 nucleotides match TRBD1. V shed 6 bases and J 8 bases; nucleotides not matched to a gene: 11. The CDR3 extends over 14 amino acids. Germline CDR1 WSHSY, CDR2 SAAADI. CDR3 amino acids: CASRPYTGGDGYTF. CDR3 sequence (DNA): TGCGCCAGCAGGCCCTACACAGGGGGAGACGGCTACACCTTC.

The CDR3 protein is CASSEGGTGGSYEQYF. The CDR3 DNA sequence: TGTGCCAGCAGTGAAGGCGGGACAGGGGGCTCCTACGAGCAGTACTTC. The J gene is TRBJ2-7, the V gene TRBV6-1; 11 bases agree with TRBD1. Germline V lookup: CDR1 MNHNS, CDR2 SASEGT. J was trimmed by 0 bases and V by 1 base; bases with no gene match: 2. The CDR3 spans 16 residues.

V and J are TRBV9 and TRBJ2-1, with TRBD2 as a possible D gene (5 bases). The CDR3 has 14 amino acids. Germline assignment: CDR1 SGDLS and CDR2 YYNGEE. Trimming left V 0 bases short and J 5 bases short, with 9 bases between. CDR3 in amino acids: CASSVGTRHNEQFF. In DNA, the CDR3 is TGTGCCAGCAGCGTAGGAACTAGACACAATGAGCAGTTCTTC.

The chain combines TRBV2 with TRBJ2-3, with 16 bases lining up with TRBD2. The V segment lost 5 bases and the J segment 0 bases; nucleotides outside the gene matches: 8. This CDR3 has 19 residues. The germline V gene encodes CDR1 SNHLY and CDR2 FYNNEI. CDR3 sequence reads: CASSPGLAGGWGSTDTQYF. CDR3 in DNA: TGTGCCAGCAGTCCGGGACTAGCGGGAGGGTGGGGTAGCACAGATACGCAGTATTTT.

This clone was seen only a few times. V is TRBV10-3 and J is TRBJ1-6; D remains ambiguous. The CDR3 runs to 17 residues. Between the trimmed V and J ends, which lost 0 bases and 0 bases, there was a span of 9 bases. Germline values: CDR1 ENHRY, CDR2 SYGVKD. CDR3 bases: TGTGCCATCAGTGAGTCGGTCAGGAGCTCCTATAATTCACCCCTCCACTTT. Its protein is CAISESVRSSYNSPLHF.

The CDR3 spells CASSSQGPGELFF. In nucleotides, the CDR3 is TGTGCCAGCAGTTCTCAGGGTCCAGGGGAGCTGTTTTTT. This rearrangement joins TRBV27 to TRBJ2-2; D might be TRBD1 (5 bases). Trimming cost V 4 bases and J 8 bases, with 11 bases left between them. This CDR3 is 13 amino acids long. In germline, CDR1 is MNHEY, CDR2 SMNVEV (reference sequence).

The rearrangement joins TRBV7-2 to TRBJ1-2, with 10 positions matching TRBD1. The CDR3 runs to 14 residues. Germline trimming cut 4 bases from V and 3 bases from J; bases unmatched to any gene: 2. CDR1 and CDR2 from the germline V gene are SGHTA and FQGNSA. DNA for the CDR3: TGTGCCAGCAGCTCCGGGACAGGGGACTATGGCTACACCTTC. Translation: CASSSGTGDYGYTF.

This chain connects TRBV2 to TRBJ2-3; maybe TRBD2 (6 bases). Germline loops: CDR1 SNHLY, CDR2 FYNNEI. The CDR3 extends over 14 amino acids. The V gene lost 4 bases and the J gene lost 3 bases, with 11 bases spanning the gap. DNA for the CDR3: TGTGCCAGCAGTGCGGGGGTTAGGACAGATACGCAGTATTTT. Translating it yields CASSAGVRTDTQYF.

The V call is TRBV5-4, the J call TRBJ2-1; TRBD1 matches 8 bases. The CDR3 covers 15 residues. V shed 1 base, J shed 0 bases, and the junction held 0 bases outside the gene matches. Germline V gives CDR1 SGHNT, CDR2 YYREEE (reference sequence). CDR3 amino acids: CASSLTGGSYNEQFF. The CDR3 coding sequence is TGTGCCAGCAGCTTGACAGGGGGCTCCTACAATGAGCAGTTCTTC.

The chain joins TRBV5-1 to TRBJ1-1, with D tentatively TRBD1 (6 bases). Trimming cost V 0 bases and J 1 base, with 16 bases left between them. CDR1 and CDR2 from the germline V gene are SGHRS and YFSETQ. This CDR3 has 17 residues. CDR3: CASSLERTVNQNTEAFF. CDR3 nucleotide sequence: TGCGCCAGCAGCTTGGAGCGGACAGTAAATCAGAACACTGAAGCTTTCTTT.

This clone has more than one count but fewer than ten. The rearrangement joins TRBV7-9 to TRBJ2-7, with a weak D call TRBD1 (9 bases). The V and J ends lost 9 bases and 3 bases respectively, with 21 bases between them. The CDR3 covers 15 residues. CDR1 and CDR2 (germline): SEHNR, FQNEAQ (reference sequence). In nucleotides, the CDR3 is TGTGCCAGTACCGATAGCGGGACAGGGTTCTACGAGCAGTACTTC. This encodes CASTDSGTGFYEQYF.

The V and J genes are TRBV7-6 and TRBJ1-1; no definite D call. Trimming removed 5 bases at V and 0 bases at J, with 10 bases between. The CDR3 runs 14 residues. Germline lookup yields CDR1 SGHVS and CDR2 FNYEAQ. The CDR3 coding sequence is TGTGCCAGCAGCACCGAAGGCTTGAACACTGAAGCTTTCTTT. It codes for CASSTEGLNTEAFF.

The CDR3 nucleotides are TGCGCCAGCAGCTTAGGGCTAGATAACAATGAGCAGTTCTTC. Its translation: CASSLGLDNNEQFF. V usage is TRBV5-1 and J usage is TRBJ2-1; D gene uncertain. Germline loops: CDR1 SGHRS, CDR2 YFSETQ. Trimming removed 2 bases from V and 5 bases from J, with 11 bases in between. The length of the CDR3 is 14 residues.

V gene TRBV7-9 combines with J gene TRBJ1-1, with a weak D call TRBD1 (6 bases). The CDR3 is made up of 15 amino acids. Per the germline V gene, CDR1 is SEHNR and CDR2 is FQNEAQ (reference sequence). The V end lost 2 bases, the J end lost 5 bases, and 15 bases lay between the germline ends. Here the CDR3 reads CASSLLQGGDTEAFF. DNA for the CDR3: TGTGCCAGCAGCTTATTACAGGGAGGTGATACTGAAGCTTTCTTT.

The chain links TRBV19 to TRBJ2-3; 7 bases line up with TRBD1. Germline V CDR1 and CDR2: LNHDA, SQIVND (reference sequence). After removal of 5 bases from V and 1 base from J, the junction contained 9 bases not matched to a gene. This CDR3 contains 16 residues. In DNA form, the CDR3 reads TGTGCCAGTAGTCCCGTGAGGCAGGGGGGCACAGATACGCAGTATTTT. Its translation: CASSPVRQGGTDTQYF. Variable domain in full (rest from reference TRBV19 and TRBJ2-3): DGGITQSPKYLFRKEGQNVTLSCEQNLNHDAMYWYRQDPGQGLRLIYYSQIVNDFQKGDIAEGYSVSREKKESFPLTVTSAQKNPTAFYLCASSPVRQGGTDTQYFGPGTRLTVL.

The chain is built from TRBV5-4 and TRBJ2-1; D not resolved. From germline, CDR1 is SGHNT and CDR2 YYREEE (reference sequence). The CDR3 has 15 residues. Between the trimmed V and J ends, which lost 1 base and 4 bases, there was a span of 12 bases. DNA for the CDR3: TGTGCCAGCAGCTTGAGCCGACAAGAATACAATGAGCAGTTCTTC. Encoded protein: CASSLSRQEYNEQFF. Based on the CDR3 plus reference TRBV5-4 and TRBJ2-1, the full variable domain is ETGVTQSPTHLIKTRGQQVTLRCSSQSGHNTVSWYQQALGQGPQFIFQYYREEENGRGNFPPRFSGLQFPNYSSELNVNALELDDSALYLCASSLSRQEYNEQFFGPGTRLTVL.

The table lists this clone with a count of one. The chain links TRBV29-1 to TRBJ2-7; no firm D call. V was clipped by 1 base and J by 3 bases, with 4 bases between them. Germline lookup yields CDR1 SQVTM and CDR2 ANQGSEA. This CDR3 spans 11 amino acids. The CDR3 nucleotides are TGCAGCGTTGAAGGTAACTACGAGCAGTACTTC. Encoded protein: CSVEGNYEQYF.

The V and J genes are TRBV5-1 and TRBJ2-1; 8 bases match TRBD1. CDR3 length: 14 residues. V lost 4 bases, J lost 3 bases, and 3 bases stayed unmatched. Per the germline V gene, CDR1 is SGHRS and CDR2 is YFSETQ. The DNA for the CDR3 is TGCGCCAGCAGCCCGGGACAGGACTACAATGAGCAGTTCTTC. Translated, it gives CASSPGQDYNEQFF.

This clone showed up just a few times. The rearrangement links TRBV5-8 to TRBJ2-3, with D uncertain. This CDR3 is built from 14 residues. Per germline, CDR1 SGHTS and CDR2 YDEGEE. The V gene lost 1 base and the J gene lost 3 bases, with 9 bases spanning the gap. DNA for the CDR3: TGTGCCAGCAGCTTGTTTGTTCGTACAGATACGCAGTATTTT. Translating gives CASSLFVRTDTQYF.

This rearrangement joins TRBV5-6 to TRBJ2-1; D may be TRBD1 (5 bases). V was pared by 1 base and J by 4 bases, with 15 bases between. This CDR3 region has 16 residues. CDR1 and CDR2 (germline): SGHDT, YYEEEE. The CDR3 protein is CASSLQGSRIYNEQFF. The DNA of the CDR3 is TGTGCCAGCAGCTTGCAGGGTTCGAGAATTTACAATGAGCAGTTCTTC. Full variable domain (outside the CDR3, taken from reference TRBV5-6 and TRBJ2-1): DAGVTQSPTHLIKTRGQQVTLRCSPKSGHDTVSWYQQALGQGPQFIFQYYEEEERQRGNFPDRFSGHQFPNYSSELNVNALLLGDSALYLCASSLQGSRIYNEQFFGPGTRLTVL.

The V and J genes are TRBV11-2 and TRBJ1-6, with 9 bases identical to TRBD1. The CDR3 is 17 residues long. CDR1 SGHAT and CDR2 FQNNGV come from the germline V gene. V gave up 5 bases and J gave up 2 bases; unmatched junction bases: 7. The CDR3 sequence is CASSPGTGRTYNSPLHF. For the CDR3, the DNA is TGTGCCAGCAGCCCCGGGACAGGGAGGACCTATAATTCACCCCTCCACTTT.

V and J are TRBV5-5 and TRBJ1-5, with D uncertain. The CDR3 covers 17 residues. Germline V gives CDR1 SGHKS, CDR2 YYEKEE (reference sequence). V lost 1 base and J lost 2, with 16 bases in between. The CDR3, as DNA: TGTGCCAGCAGCTTGTGGTATCGATCATTGGGCAATCAGCCCCAGCATTTT. Its translation: CASSLWYRSLGNQPQHF.

This clone came up once. V usage is TRBV5-1 and J usage is TRBJ1-1, with TRBD1 matching 8 bases. This CDR3 is built from 14 residues. The germline V gene encodes CDR1 SGHRS and CDR2 YFSETQ. V was clipped by 4 bases and J by 9 bases; unmatched bases: 11. CDR3 protein: CASSLSGGSSQAFF. CDR3 bases: TGCGCCAGCAGCCTGTCAGGGGGCAGTAGTCAAGCTTTCTTT.

The V gene is TRBV6-6, the J gene TRBJ2-5; possibly TRBD2 for D (7 bases). V dropped 4 bases and J dropped 5 bases, with 17 bases sitting between them. This CDR3 is built from 15 residues. CDR1 is MNHNY, CDR2 SVGAGI, per germline (reference sequence). The DNA for the CDR3 is TGTGCCAGCAGTTTCCGGGGGGCGATAGGGGAGACCCAGTACTTC. This gives the protein CASSFRGAIGETQYF.

To note about this clone: Other DNA sequences within the sample encode an identical CDR3. The genes are TRBV10-3 and TRBJ2-7; 9 positions agree with TRBD2. J was trimmed by 2 bases and V by 11 bases; bases with no gene match: 7. Germline V gives CDR1 ENHRY, CDR2 SYGVKD. The CDR3 is 13 residues long. The CDR3 loop is CAAGGGRAYEQYF. CDR3 nucleotides: TGTGCCGCCGGGGGCGGGAGGGCCTACGAGCAGTACTTC.